This TCR beta chain was obtained from a study of PD-1 blockade in classical Hodgkin lymphoma. Sample time point: cycle 4 day 1 (C4D1), after less than 7 weeks of nivolumab. The patients all showed relapse after autologous stem cell transplantation, while their brentuximab vedotin exposure varied. J was trimmed by 8 bases and V by 2 bases; bases with no gene match: 0. The CDR3 loop spans 11 amino acids. Germline CDR1 reads DFQATT; CDR2 reads SNEGSKA (reference sequence). This clone has a single count. TCRdb's copy holds only in-frame clones and misses some; the assay was immunoSEQ multiplex PCR. The table records 90,000 to 140,000 clones, over 85% of them present only once.

The sequenced sample was peripheral blood mononuclear cells (PBMCs), obtained before the fourth cycle of nivolumab. This clonotype originated in a human donor with classical Hodgkin lymphoma. This chain joins TRBV20-1 and TRBJ2-1; TRBD2 matches 7 bases. The CDR3 loop reads CSARLADEQFF. The DNA for the CDR3 is TGCAGTGCTAGACTAGCGGATGAGCAGTTCTTC.